This entry lists 9 T cell receptor beta chains sequenced from one sample in a study of shared clonotypes between healthy human individuals. Assay: immunoSEQ multiplex PCR; the TCRdb copy retains only in-frame clones and omits some. The sample holds 2 million to 2.5 million clones; roughly 93% are singletons and the top ten take about 0.38%. Source material: naive CD4+ T cells from PBMCs. Subset defined: CD45RA+ positively selected. These receptors were obtained from a man younger than 35 in good health. Some clones in this sample may be carry-over from other donors' samples.

Concerning this clone itself: Other DNA sequences of this sample code for an identical CDR3. The chain links TRBV5-1 to TRBJ2-2; D ambiguous. Per the germline V gene, CDR1 is SGHRS and CDR2 is YFSETQ. V lost 2 bases, J lost 0 bases, and 5 bases lay in between. The length of the CDR3 is 14 residues. The DNA for the CDR3 is TGCGCCAGCAGCTTCCGACCGAACACCGGGGAGCTGTTTTTT. Translation: CASSFRPNTGELFF.

With regard to this clone: This sample includes further DNA sequences coding for the same CDR3. This chain connects TRBV6-5 to TRBJ1-2, with D unclear. This CDR3 comprises 13 residues. CDR1 is MNHEY, CDR2 SVGAGI, per germline. V was clipped by 3 bases and J by 4 bases, with 9 bases between them. The CDR3: CASSYSEGYGYTF. CDR3 nucleotides: TGTGCCAGCAGTTATTCAGAGGGCTATGGCTACACCTTC.

V is TRBV5-4 and J is TRBJ2-1; 11 nucleotides line up with TRBD2. CDR1 and CDR2 from the germline V gene are SGHNT and YYREEE (reference sequence). This CDR3 contains 16 residues. Germline trimming cut 3 bases from V and 7 bases from J; bases unmatched to any gene: 9. The CDR3 DNA reads TGTGCCAGCAGCTCCCTCTGGACTAGCGGGTCGAATGAGCAGTTCTTC. Translating it yields CASSSLWTSGSNEQFF.

As concerns this clone: This specimen includes other DNA sequences encoding the same CDR3. The V gene is TRBV29-1, the J gene TRBJ2-1, with 11 bases matching TRBD2. Germline lookup yields CDR1 SQVTM and CDR2 ANQGSEA. V shed 4 bases and J 4 bases; nucleotides not matched to a gene: 0. The CDR3 contains 13 residues. The CDR3 DNA reads TGCAGCGTTGGGACTAGCGGGTACAATGAGCAGTTCTTC. It encodes CSVGTSGYNEQFF.

The chain employs TRBV10-3 and TRBJ1-5; no definite D call. CDR1 and CDR2 from the germline V gene are ENHRY and SYGVKD. This CDR3 comprises 14 residues. Trimming left V 3 bases short and J 7 bases short, with 13 bases between. CDR3 nucleotide sequence: TGTGCCATCAGTGATTTAGGGATGATACAGCCCCAGCATTTT. Residues: CAISDLGMIQPQHF.

The rearrangement uses TRBV18 and TRBJ2-3; D unclear. V dropped 6 bases and J dropped 4 bases, with 20 bases sitting between them. The CDR3 has 16 residues. Germline V gene sequence: CDR1 KGHSH, CDR2 LQKENI. CDR3 sequence (DNA): TGTGCCAGCTCCCCGAACAACGCACCTCGCGCAGATACGCAGTATTTT. This codes for CASSPNNAPRADTQYF.

V usage is TRBV28 and J usage is TRBJ1-3, with D possibly being TRBD1 (5 bases). Germline V CDR1 and CDR2: MDHEN, SYDVKM. V was pared by 8 bases and J by 0 bases, with 23 bases between. The CDR3 loop spans 18 amino acids. This CDR3 is CASAASLGDGDSGNTIYF. The CDR3 region has the DNA TGTGCCAGCGCCGCCTCCCTAGGGGACGGGGACTCTGGAAACACCATATATTTT.

The chain has TRBV5-5 and TRBJ2-4; a weak D match, TRBD2 (6 bases). Trimming pared 4 bases from V and 7 bases from J, leaving 18 bases between. This CDR3 has 15 residues. Germline V gene data show CDR1 as SGHKS and CDR2 as YYEKEE (reference sequence). The CDR3 spells CASSRDPFSGNIQYF. The CDR3 DNA is TGTGCCAGCAGCAGGGACCCATTTAGCGGTAACATTCAGTACTTC.

The rearrangement links TRBV9 to TRBJ2-1, with 9 bases identical to TRBD2. CDR3 size: 15 residues. With 3 bases clipped from V and 7 bases from J, the junction kept 8 bases outside the gene matches. Per the germline V gene, CDR1 is SGDLS and CDR2 is YYNGEE. CDR3 nucleotides: TGTGCCAGCAGCGCCGATAGCGGGAGTTGGAATGAGCAGTTCTTC. It encodes CASSADSGSWNEQFF.